A selection of T cell receptor beta chains follows, all from one sample in a study of tumor and adjacent non-tumor tissue in lung cancer. MiXCR, applied by TCRdb to the multiplex PCR reads, yields one record per CDR3 protein. Of about 48,000 distinct CDR3 sequences in the sample, roughly 60% were seen once. The sample was distant non-tumor lung tissue. The receptors originated from a woman in her 70s with non-small cell lung cancer. Both conserved end residues are trimmed from each CDR3. Fields, in order: J gene, V gene, clone size, CDR3 protein. Rows give clone size only sometimes, using once, few, many, or a class for an expanded clone.

>TRBJ1-1|TRBV20-1|.
SVREGVMNTEAF
>TRBJ2-7|TRBV12-3/TRBV12-4|.
ARRSGSDYEQY
>TRBJ2-3|TRBV5-1|.
ASKPRGRTDTQY
>TRBJ2-7|TRBV6-2/TRBV6-3|few
VSSLLAAYEQY
>TRBJ2-2|TRBV12-3/TRBV12-4|.
AGSSDRGLGGELF
>TRBJ1-5|TRBV11-2|many
ASSPTGGDQPQH
>TRBJ1-6|TRBV2|.
ASSGFDRSSPLH
>TRBJ2-5|TRBV20-1|many
SATISGGKGDRETQY
>TRBJ1-5|TRBV30|many
AWSDTSTTVDSNQPQH
>TRBJ2-1|TRBV29-1|.
SVADRRHYNGQF
>TRBJ1-1|TRBV29-1|.
GALGQGHTEAL
>TRBJ2-1|TRBV29-1|.
SVEGQGSYNEQF
>TRBJ2-5|TRBV4-2|.
ANSVRLAAEGETQY
>TRBJ2-1|TRBV6-2/TRBV6-3|many
ASSYSLNGEQF
>TRBJ2-3|TRBV5-6|.
VSNFPTDTQY
>TRBJ2-7|TRBV29-1|.
SVEEGSSYEQY
>TRBJ2-7|TRBV10-3|many
AISAGTMGEQY
>TRBJ1-2|TRBV30|many
AWRTQGAGYGYT
>TRBJ2-2|TRBV4-2|.
ASSQYWATNTGELF
>TRBJ1-1|TRBV10-2|.
ASNEWSTLHTEVF
>TRBJ2-1|TRBV28|many
ASSPSRTYNEQF
>TRBJ2-5|TRBV14|many
ASSQVRDRAYETQY
>TRBJ1-1|TRBV6-6|.
ANSYHGTYTEAF
>TRBJ1-1|TRBV5-6|.
ASSTTGLDTEAS
>TRBJ2-3|TRBV4-1|few
ASSQGGPSSTNTQY
>TRBJ2-3|TRBV6-2/TRBV6-3|many
ASSRAPGRDTQY
>TRBJ2-1|TRBV6-2/TRBV6-3|.
TGSYSGQTYNEQF
>TRBJ1-1|TRBV5-1|many
ASSLLIRGNTEAF